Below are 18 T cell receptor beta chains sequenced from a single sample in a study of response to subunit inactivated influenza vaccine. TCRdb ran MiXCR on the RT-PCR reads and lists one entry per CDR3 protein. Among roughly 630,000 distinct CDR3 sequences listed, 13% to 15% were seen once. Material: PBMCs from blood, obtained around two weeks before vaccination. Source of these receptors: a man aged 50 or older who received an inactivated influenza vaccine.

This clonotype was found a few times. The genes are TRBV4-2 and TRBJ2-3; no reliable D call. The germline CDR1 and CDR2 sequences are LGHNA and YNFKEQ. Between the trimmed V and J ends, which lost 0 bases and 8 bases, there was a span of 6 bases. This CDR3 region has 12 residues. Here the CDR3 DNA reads TGTGCCAGCAGCCAAGATGCGGTTACGCAGTATTTT. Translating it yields CASSQDAVTQYF.

The CDR3 sequence: CASSYRLGAPGNTIYF. The CDR3 bases are TGTGCCAGCAGTTACCGGTTAGGGGCTCCTGGAAACACCATATATTTT. This chain joins TRBV6-5 and TRBJ1-3; D might be TRBD1 (5 bases). The germline CDR1 and CDR2 sequences are MNHEY and SVGAGI. This CDR3 is 16 amino acids long. V lost 2 bases and J 2 bases, leaving 13 bases between the germline ends.

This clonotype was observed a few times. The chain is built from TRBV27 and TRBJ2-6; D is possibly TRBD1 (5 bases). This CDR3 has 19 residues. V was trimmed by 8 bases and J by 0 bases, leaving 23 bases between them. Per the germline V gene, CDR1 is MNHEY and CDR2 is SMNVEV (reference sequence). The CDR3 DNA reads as TGTGCCAGCGCCAGCTCCAGGGCGTATCTCAGCTCTGGGGCCAACGTCCTGACTTTC. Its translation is CASASSRAYLSSGANVLTF.

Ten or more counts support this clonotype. The CDR3 sequence: CSAEGISGANVLTF. In DNA form, the CDR3 reads TGCAGCGCCGAGGGGATCTCTGGGGCCAACGTCCTGACTTTC. V gene TRBV29-1 combines with J gene TRBJ2-6; TRBD1 or TRBD2 may be the D gene (5 bases each). Germline assignment: CDR1 SQVTM and CDR2 ANQGSEA. Deletions cut 7 bases from V and 0 bases from J, with 10 bases between. The CDR3 totals 14 residues. Combining the CDR3 with reference TRBV29-1 and TRBJ2-6 gives the whole variable domain SAVISQKPSRDICQRGTSLTIQCQVDSQVTMMFWYRQQPGQSLTLIATANQGSEATYESGFVIDKFPISRPNLTFSTLTVSNMSPEDSSIYLCSAEGISGANVLTFGAGSRLTVL.

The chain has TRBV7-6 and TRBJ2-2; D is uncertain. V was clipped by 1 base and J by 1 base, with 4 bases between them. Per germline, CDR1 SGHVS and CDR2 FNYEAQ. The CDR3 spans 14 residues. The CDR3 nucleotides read TGTGCCAGCAGCTTAGACGAGAACACCGGGGAGCTGTTTTTT. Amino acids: CASSLDENTGELFF.

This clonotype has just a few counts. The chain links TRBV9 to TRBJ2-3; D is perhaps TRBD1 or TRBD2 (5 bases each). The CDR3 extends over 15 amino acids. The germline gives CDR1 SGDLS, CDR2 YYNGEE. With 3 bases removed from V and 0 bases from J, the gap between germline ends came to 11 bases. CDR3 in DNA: TGTGCCAGCAGCGCCGTCCGGGACAGCACAGATACGCAGTATTTT. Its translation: CASSAVRDSTDTQYF.

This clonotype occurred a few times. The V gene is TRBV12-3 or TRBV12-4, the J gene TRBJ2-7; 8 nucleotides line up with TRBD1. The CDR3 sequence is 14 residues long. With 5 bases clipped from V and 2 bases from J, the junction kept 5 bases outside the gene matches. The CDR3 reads CASSPQTGAYEQYF. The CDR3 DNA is TGTGCCAGCAGTCCCCAGACAGGGGCCTACGAGCAGTACTTC.

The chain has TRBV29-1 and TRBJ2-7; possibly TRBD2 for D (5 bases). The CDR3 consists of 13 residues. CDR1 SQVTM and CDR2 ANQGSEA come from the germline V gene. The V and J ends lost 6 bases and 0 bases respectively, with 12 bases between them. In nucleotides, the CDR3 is TGCAGCGTCAGAGAGGGTCCCTCCTACGAGCAGTACTTC. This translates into CSVREGPSYEQYF.

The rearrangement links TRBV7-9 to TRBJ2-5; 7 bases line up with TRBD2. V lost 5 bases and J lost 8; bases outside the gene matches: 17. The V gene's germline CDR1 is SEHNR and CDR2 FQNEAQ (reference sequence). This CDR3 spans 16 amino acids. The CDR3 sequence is CASSKKGPSWGGTQYF. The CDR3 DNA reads TGTGCCAGCAGCAAGAAGGGACCGTCGTGGGGGGGAACCCAGTACTTC.

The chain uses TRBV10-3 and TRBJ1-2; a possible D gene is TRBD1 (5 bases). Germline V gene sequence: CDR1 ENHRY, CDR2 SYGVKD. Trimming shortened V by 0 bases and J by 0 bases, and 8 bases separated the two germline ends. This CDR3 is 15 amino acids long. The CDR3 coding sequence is TGTGCCATCAGTGAGTCTAGGGGATCTAACTATGGCTACACCTTC. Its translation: CAISESRGSNYGYTF.

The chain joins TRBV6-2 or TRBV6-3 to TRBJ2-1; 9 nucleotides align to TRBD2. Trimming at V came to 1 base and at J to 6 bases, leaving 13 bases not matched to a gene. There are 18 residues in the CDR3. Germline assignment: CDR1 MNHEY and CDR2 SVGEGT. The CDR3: CASSYYPPLAGLSNEQFF. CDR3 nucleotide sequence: TGTGCCAGCAGTTACTACCCGCCCCTAGCGGGACTAAGCAATGAGCAGTTCTTC.

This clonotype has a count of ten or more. CDR3 DNA: TGTGCCAGCAGCTTAAAACGGGGAGATACGCAGTATTTT. Amino acid sequence: CASSLKRGDTQYF. The chain has TRBV7-3 and TRBJ2-3, with D tentatively TRBD2 (5 bases). V lost 1 base and J lost 5, with 7 bases in between. This CDR3 spans 13 amino acids. Germline lookup yields CDR1 SGHTA and CDR2 FQGTGA.

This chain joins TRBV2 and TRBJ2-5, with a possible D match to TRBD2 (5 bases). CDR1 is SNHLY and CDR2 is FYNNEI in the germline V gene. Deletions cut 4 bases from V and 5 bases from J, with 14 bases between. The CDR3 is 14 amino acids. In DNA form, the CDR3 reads TGTGCCAGCAGTGGACCGGGATTAGAGGAGACCCAGTACTTC. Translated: CASSGPGLEETQYF. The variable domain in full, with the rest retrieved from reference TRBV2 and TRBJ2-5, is EPEVTQTPSHQVTQMGQEVILRCVPISNHLYFYWYRQILGQKVEFLVSFYNNEISEKSEIFDDQFSVERPDGSNFTLKIRSTKLEDSAMYFCASSGPGLEETQYFGPGTRLLVL.

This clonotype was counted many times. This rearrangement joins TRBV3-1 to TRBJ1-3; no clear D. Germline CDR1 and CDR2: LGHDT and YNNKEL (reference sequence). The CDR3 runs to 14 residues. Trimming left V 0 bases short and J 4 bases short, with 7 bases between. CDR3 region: CASSQDFGGNTIYF. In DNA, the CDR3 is TGTGCCAGCAGCCAAGACTTTGGAGGAAACACCATATATTTT.

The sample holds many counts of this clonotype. The CDR3 spells CASSVSPGGSYEQYF. CDR3 coding DNA: TGTGCCAGCAGCGTATCCCCAGGGGGCTCCTACGAGCAGTACTTC. The chain couples TRBV9 to TRBJ2-7, with 7 positions matching TRBD1. The CDR3 is made up of 15 amino acids. Looked up from germline, CDR1 is SGDLS and CDR2 is YYNGEE. With 1 base clipped from V and 0 bases from J, the junction kept 4 bases outside the gene matches.

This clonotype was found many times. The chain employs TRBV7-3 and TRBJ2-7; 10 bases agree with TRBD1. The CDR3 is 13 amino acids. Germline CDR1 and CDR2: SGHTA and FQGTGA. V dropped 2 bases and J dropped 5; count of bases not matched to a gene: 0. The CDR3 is CASSLDRGHEQYF. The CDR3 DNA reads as TGTGCCAGCAGCTTAGACAGGGGGCACGAGCAGTACTTC.

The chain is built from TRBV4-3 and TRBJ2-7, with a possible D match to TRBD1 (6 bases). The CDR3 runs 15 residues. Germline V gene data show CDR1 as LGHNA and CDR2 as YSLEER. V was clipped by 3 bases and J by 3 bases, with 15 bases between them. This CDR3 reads CASSQGHGTFYEQYF. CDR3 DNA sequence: TGCGCCAGCAGCCAGGGACACGGTACTTTCTACGAGCAGTACTTC.

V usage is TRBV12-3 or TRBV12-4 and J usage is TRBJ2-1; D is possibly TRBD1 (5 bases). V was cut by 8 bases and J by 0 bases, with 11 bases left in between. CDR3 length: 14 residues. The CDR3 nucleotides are TGTGCCAGCGGGCAGGGAAGCTCCTACAATGAGCAGTTCTTC. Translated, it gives CASGQGSSYNEQFF.